The 19 T cell receptor beta chains listed next were all sequenced from one sample in a study of CD8 T cells in Susac syndrome. With random hexamers, about 0.45 to 1 ug RNA was reverse transcribed. In TCRdb, the immunoSEQ multiplex PCR reads were re-called with MiXCR into one record per CDR3 protein. The sample yields about 190,000 distinct CDR3 sequences, just under 95% seen once. Sequenced: CD8+ T cells from PBMCs. All receptors come from a human donor with Susac syndrome.

This clonotype was counted a single time. The J gene is TRBJ2-7, the V gene TRBV4-2; 7 nucleotides align to TRBD2. The length of the CDR3 is 17 residues. Germline V gene lookup returns CDR1 LGHNA and CDR2 YNFKEQ. V was pared by 0 bases and J by 0 bases, with 8 bases of the junction left unmatched. CDR3 in amino acids: CASSQDLGSGDSYEQYF. DNA for the CDR3: TGTGCCAGCAGCCAAGATCTGGGAAGCGGGGACTCCTACGAGCAGTACTTC.

The genes are TRBV29-1 and TRBJ1-1; 8 nucleotides align to TRBD1. With 1 base clipped from V and 0 bases from J, the junction kept 16 bases outside the gene matches. The CDR3 consists of 19 residues. In germline, CDR1 is SQVTM, CDR2 ANQGSEA. The chain's CDR3 is CSVEASTGVFAPMNTEAFF. The DNA of the CDR3 is TGCAGCGTTGAAGCCTCGACAGGGGTCTTTGCGCCCATGAACACTGAAGCTTTCTTT. Using reference TRBV29-1 and TRBJ1-1 for the parts outside the CDR3, the full variable domain is SAVISQKPSRDICQRGTSLTIQCQVDSQVTMMFWYRQQPGQSLTLIATANQGSEATYESGFVIDKFPISRPNLTFSTLTVSNMSPEDSSIYLCSVEASTGVFAPMNTEAFFGQGTRLTVV.

The genes are TRBV19 and TRBJ2-1; D is possibly TRBD2 (5 bases). This CDR3 spans 12 amino acids. V lost 3 bases, J lost 7 bases, and 7 bases lay in between. Germline V gene lookup returns CDR1 LNHDA and CDR2 SQIVND (reference sequence). The DNA for the CDR3 is TGTGCCAGTAGTATTCGGGATAATGAGCAGTTCTTC. Protein: CASSIRDNEQFF.

The chain combines TRBV13 with TRBJ2-1; 7 bases match TRBD1. Germline V gene sequence: CDR1 PRHDT, CDR2 FYEKMQ (reference sequence). With 1 base clipped from V and 9 bases from J, the junction kept 3 bases outside the gene matches. This CDR3 is built from 13 residues. Here the CDR3 reads CASSLEGAGEQFF. The CDR3 DNA follows: TGTGCCAGCAGCTTAGAGGGGGCAGGTGAGCAGTTCTTC.

The chain is built from TRBV3-1 and TRBJ2-7; 12 nucleotides agree with TRBD2. Germline V CDR1 and CDR2: LGHDT, YNNKEL (reference sequence). The CDR3 length is 15 residues. Trimming at V came to 1 base and at J to 5 bases, leaving 3 bases not matched to a gene. The CDR3 nucleotides are TGTGCCAGCAGCCAAGTTCGACTAGCGGGAGACGAGCAGTACTTC. Protein product: CASSQVRLAGDEQYF.

The chain uses TRBV4-1 and TRBJ1-2; TRBD1 is a possible D gene (5 bases). With 2 bases removed from V and 7 bases from J, the gap between germline ends came to 14 bases. From germline, CDR1 is MGHRA and CDR2 YSYEKL. The length of the CDR3 is 14 residues. As DNA, the CDR3 is TGCGCCAGCAGCCAACCTGACAGCCTTTTTGGCTACACCTTC. Amino acid sequence: CASSQPDSLFGYTF.

This chain connects TRBV29-1 to TRBJ2-1; 7 bases map to TRBD2. V shed 4 bases, J shed 5 bases, and the junction held 8 bases outside the gene matches. The CDR3 contains 14 residues. Germline CDR1 is SQVTM and CDR2 is ANQGSEA. CDR3 sequence (DNA): TGCAGCGTTGGGGCTAGCGGCCAAAACAATGAGCAGTTCTTC. Protein: CSVGASGQNNEQFF.

V and J are TRBV7-3 and TRBJ2-3, with 11 positions matching TRBD2. Per germline, CDR1 SGHTA and CDR2 FQGTGA. V lost 5 bases, J lost 2 bases, and 3 bases stayed unmatched. The CDR3 is 15 residues long. The CDR3 bases are TGTGCCAGCAGCAATAGCGGGGGGGCCACAGATACGCAGTATTTT. Encoded protein: CASSNSGGATDTQYF. The entire variable domain, with the rest obtained from reference TRBV7-3 and TRBJ2-3, is as follows: GAGVSQTPSNKVTEKGKYVELRCDPISGHTALYWYRQSLGQGPEFLIYFQGTGAADDSGLPNDRFFAVRPEGSVSTLKIQRTERGDSAVYLCASSNSGGATDTQYFGPGTRLTVL.

The chain has TRBV12-3 or TRBV12-4 and TRBJ2-1, with a weak D call TRBD2 (5 bases). This CDR3 is built from 14 residues. V was shortened by 3 bases and J by 1 base, with 7 bases between the two germline ends. In DNA, the CDR3 is TGTGCCAGCAGTTTGAGGGAATCCTACAATGAGCAGTTCTTC. Its translation: CASSLRESYNEQFF.

In DNA, the CDR3 is TGCAGTGCTGGGAACATTGCATCAGCCGAAGCTTTCTTT. Its protein is CSAGNIASAEAFF. The V call is TRBV20-1, the J call TRBJ1-1, with D uncertain. There are 13 residues in the CDR3. Trimming stripped 5 bases from V and 8 bases from J, with 18 bases between. The V gene's germline CDR1 is DFQATT and CDR2 SNEGSKA (reference sequence).

V gene TRBV20-1 combines with J gene TRBJ2-1; D possibly corresponds to TRBD2 (6 bases). V shed 5 bases and J shed 0 bases, with 20 bases lying between them. The CDR3 consists of 17 residues. CDR1 is DFQATT and CDR2 is SNEGSKA in the germline V gene (reference sequence). DNA of the CDR3: TGCAGTGCTCAAGACGGAACTAGCCAGTACTCCTACAATGAGCAGTTCTTC. Translated: CSAQDGTSQYSYNEQFF.

CDR3 sequence reads: CASNWGLAENNEQFF. Written as DNA, the CDR3 is TGTGCCAGTAATTGGGGACTAGCGGAGAACAATGAGCAGTTCTTC. This rearrangement joins TRBV19 to TRBJ2-1; 11 bases fit TRBD2. The CDR3 is 15 amino acids. Germline V gene lookup returns CDR1 LNHDA and CDR2 SQIVND (reference sequence). V was pared by 7 bases and J by 5 bases, with 7 bases of the junction left unmatched.

The gene calls are TRBV6-5 and TRBJ1-5; D perhaps matches TRBD1 (5 bases). The germline V gene encodes CDR1 MNHEY and CDR2 SVGAGI. The CDR3 loop spans 15 amino acids. V gave up 0 bases and J gave up 7 bases, with 13 bases separating them. CDR3 loop: CASSYSSWGRQPQHF. The CDR3, as DNA: TGTGCCAGCAGTTACTCGTCGTGGGGCCGACAGCCCCAGCATTTT.

This chain links TRBV6-5 with TRBJ2-7, with 11 bases identical to TRBD1. The CDR3 runs to 15 residues. V lost 5 bases to trimming and J lost 4 bases; unmatched junction nucleotides: 7. Germline V gives CDR1 MNHEY, CDR2 SVGAGI. The chain's CDR3 is CASSKGQGAFYEQYF. For the CDR3, the DNA is TGTGCCAGCAGTAAAGGACAGGGGGCTTTTTACGAGCAGTACTTC.

The rearrangement uses TRBV2 and TRBJ1-5; D is uncertain. V lost 4 bases and J lost 9, with 16 bases in between. Germline V CDR1 and CDR2: SNHLY, FYNNEI. The CDR3 is 14 amino acids. The CDR3 sequence: CASSVTVALAPQHF. Here the CDR3 DNA reads TGTGCCAGCAGTGTGACGGTGGCCCTTGCGCCCCAGCATTTT.

The J gene is TRBJ2-1, the V gene TRBV5-1; 15 bases line up with TRBD2. CDR1 is SGHRS, CDR2 YFSETQ, per germline. The CDR3 totals 16 residues. The V gene end was trimmed by 4 bases and the J gene end by 5 bases; junction bases not matched to a gene: 4. The CDR3 DNA is TGCGCCAGCAGCACAGGACTAGCGGGGGGGCACAATGAGCAGTTCTTC. Its translation: CASSTGLAGGHNEQFF.

The rearrangement links TRBV9 to TRBJ2-5; 11 bases line up with TRBD2. Germline CDR1 reads SGDLS; CDR2 reads YYNGEE. The V and J ends lost 3 bases and 5 bases, in that order; junction bases with no gene match: 6. The CDR3 runs 15 residues. CDR3 sequence: CASSAQGTSGETQYF. The CDR3 nucleotides are TGTGCCAGCAGCGCCCAAGGGACTAGCGGCGAGACCCAGTACTTC.

The chain has TRBV25-1 and TRBJ2-1; 15 nucleotides agree with TRBD2. The junction had 12 bases not matched to a gene; V was cut back by 6 bases and J by 6 bases. The germline V gene has CDR1 MGHDK and CDR2 SYGVNS. The CDR3 spans 18 residues. The CDR3 here is CASRTTGTSGRFGNEQFF. CDR3 in DNA: TGTGCCAGCAGGACCACCGGGACTAGCGGGAGGTTTGGCAATGAGCAGTTCTTC. Drawing the rest from reference TRBV25-1 and TRBJ2-1, the complete variable domain is EADIYQTPRYLVIGTGKKITLECSQTMGHDKMYWYQQDPGMELHLIHYSYGVNSTEKGDLSSESTVSRIRTEHFPLTLESARPSHTSQYLCASRTTGTSGRFGNEQFFGPGTRLTVL.

In its sample, this clonotype was seen once. This chain connects TRBV25-1 to TRBJ1-2; possibly TRBD1 for D (5 bases). The CDR3 runs to 13 residues. Germline V gene data show CDR1 as MGHDK and CDR2 as SYGVNS. Trimming removed 7 bases at V and 7 bases at J, with 16 bases between. The CDR3 coding sequence is TGTGCCAGCACAGGGTTCGGAGAGGGTGGCTACACCTTC. Translating it yields CASTGFGEGGYTF.